One sample yielded the 2 T cell receptor beta chains listed below, sequenced in a study of blood T cell repertoires in COVID-19. Generated by immunoSEQ multiplex PCR, the TCRdb table keeps only in-frame clones and is missing some. The table has fewer than 30,000 clones, about 90% seen once; the top ten hold approximately 2.9%. The sequenced material came from peripheral blood. Source of these receptors: a human donor in a cohort sampled during active COVID-19.

The chain joins TRBV6-5 to TRBJ1-1; 7 bases match TRBD1. V shed 6 bases, J shed 4 bases, and the junction held 5 bases outside the gene matches. The CDR3 sequence is 13 residues long. CDR1 is MNHEY, CDR2 SVGAGI, per germline. CDR3 DNA sequence: TGTGCCAGCAGCCGGGACAGACCCACTGAAGCTTTCTTT. Amino acids: CASSRDRPTEAFF.

The rearrangement links TRBV7-2 to TRBJ2-1; TRBD2 aligns across 7 bases. V gave up 8 bases and J gave up 0 bases; unmatched junction bases: 13. Germline V CDR1 and CDR2: SGHTA, FQGNSA. This CDR3 spans 17 amino acids. In DNA form, the CDR3 reads TGTGCCAGCGGATATACTGGGACTACTTACTCCTACAATGAGCAGTTCTTC. It yields the protein CASGYTGTTYSYNEQFF.